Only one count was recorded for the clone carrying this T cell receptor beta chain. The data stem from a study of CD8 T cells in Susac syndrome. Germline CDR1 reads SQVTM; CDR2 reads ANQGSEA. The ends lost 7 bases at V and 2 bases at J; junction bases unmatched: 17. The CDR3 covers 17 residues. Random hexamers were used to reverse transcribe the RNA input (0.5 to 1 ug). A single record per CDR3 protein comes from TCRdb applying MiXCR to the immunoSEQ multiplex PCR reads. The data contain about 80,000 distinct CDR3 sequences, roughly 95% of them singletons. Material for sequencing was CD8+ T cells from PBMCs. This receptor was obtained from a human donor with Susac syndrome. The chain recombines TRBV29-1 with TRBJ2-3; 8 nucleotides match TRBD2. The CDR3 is CSAEGGRWKHFTDTQYF. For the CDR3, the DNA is TGCAGCGCGGAGGGCGGGAGGTGGAAACACTTCACAGATACGCAGTATTTT.